The rows below give T cell receptor beta chains drawn from one sample of a study of post-analysis software for immune sequencing data. TCRdb ran MiXCR on the PCR reads and lists one entry per CDR3 protein. The profile shows around 710,000 distinct CDR3 sequences, 46% of them singletons. The sample consisted of blood. The receptors come from a girl aged 10-17 years with multiple sclerosis. The CDR3 runs from the conserved cysteine through the conserved F or W. The D gene is left open where the match is weak. Only some rows state a clone size, as once, few, many or a class for expanded clones.

>TRBV24-1|NA|many|TRBJ2-7
CATSDGDYEQYF
TGTGCCACCAGTGATGGGGATTACGAGCAGTACTTC
>TRBV9|TRBD1|NA|TRBJ1-2
CASSPRGRTDGYTF
TGTGCCAGCAGCCCGAGGGGGCGGACGGATGGCTACACCTTC
>TRBV30|TRBD1|NA|TRBJ2-4
CAWEQGAKNIQYF
TGTGCCTGGGAACAGGGGGCCAAAAACATTCAGTACTTC
>TRBV5-5|TRBD1|NA|TRBJ2-3
CASSQGTVTDTQYF
TGTGCCAGCAGTCAGGGGACAGTCACAGATACGCAGTATTTT
>TRBV7-3|NA|NA|TRBJ2-5
CASSLSVNSQETQYF
TGTGCCAGCAGCTTAAGCGTAAACAGCCAAGAGACCCAGTACTTC
>TRBV12-3/TRBV12-4|TRBD2|few|TRBJ2-5
CASSVTGTGGEETQYF
TGTGCCAGCAGCGTAACGGGGACGGGGGGGGAAGAGACCCAGTACTTC
>TRBV20-1|TRBD2|NA|TRBJ2-1
CSARVPSGGEQFF
TGCAGTGCTAGAGTCCCTAGCGGGGGGGAGCAGTTCTTC
>TRBV7-9|TRBD2|NA|TRBJ2-7
CASSLVPSGAYEQYF
TGTGCCAGCAGCTTAGTCCCTAGCGGGGCCTACGAGCAGTACTTC
>TRBV29-1|NA|NA|TRBJ2-4
CSVAPSEFKNIQYF
TGCAGCGTGGCGCCTAGCGAATTTAAAAACATTCAGTACTTC
>TRBV18|NA|NA|TRBJ2-4
CASSREGVDIQYF
TGTGCCAGCTCACGCGAGGGAGTCGACATTCAGTACTTC
>TRBV13|NA|few|TRBJ2-5
CASSWGTAPETQYF
TGTGCCAGCAGCTGGGGGACTGCGCCAGAGACCCAGTACTTC
>TRBV12-3/TRBV12-4|NA|NA|TRBJ1-5
CASSLGWPQHF
TGTGCCAGCAGTTTGGGTTGGCCCCAGCATTTT
>TRBV12-3/TRBV12-4|TRBD2|few|TRBJ2-1
CASSLLGGFNEQFF
TGTGCCAGCAGTTTACTGGGGGGGTTTAATGAGCAGTTCTTC
>TRBV2|NA|NA|TRBJ2-7
CASLSGGYGYEQYF
TGTGCCAGCTTGTCGGGCGGGTACGGGTACGAGCAGTACTTC
>TRBV6-5|NA|NA|TRBJ2-7
CASNAGAGNEQYF
TGTGCCAGCAATGCGGGGGCGGGAAACGAGCAGTACTTC
>TRBV5-1|TRBD2|once|TRBJ2-7
CASTAGTSGSGSHEQYF
TGCGCCAGCACGGCAGGGACTAGCGGGAGTGGTTCCCACGAGCAGTACTTC
>TRBV7-9|NA|NA|TRBJ2-1
CASSFRRTSYNEQFF
TGTGCCAGCAGCTTTAGACGGACTTCCTACAATGAGCAGTTCTTC
>TRBV20-1|TRBD2|NA|TRBJ2-7
CGAGRDSAGGLSEQYF
TGCGGCGCAGGGAGGGATAGTGCGGGAGGCTTAAGCGAGCAGTACTTC
>TRBV24-1|TRBD2|few|TRBJ2-7
CATSARTSGGSYEQYF
TGTGCCACCAGTGCTCGCACTAGCGGGGGCTCCTACGAGCAGTACTTC
>TRBV5-5|NA|NA|TRBJ2-5
CASSDQGRGSWQYF
TGTGCCAGCAGCGACCAGGGGAGGGGTTCATGGCAGTACTTC
>TRBV20-1|TRBD2|few|TRBJ2-3
CSVSSGRTDTQYF
TGCAGTGTTTCTAGCGGTCGCACAGATACGCAGTATTTT
>TRBV30|NA|few|TRBJ1-1
CARRDPPNTEAFF
TGTGCCCGAAGGGACCCCCCCAACACTGAAGCTTTCTTT
>TRBV15|NA|NA|TRBJ2-1
CATSRDLSLSYNEQFF
TGTGCCACCAGCAGAGATCTCAGCCTCTCCTACAATGAGCAGTTCTTC
>TRBV27|TRBD2|few|TRBJ2-7
CASSSPKREGLKQYF
TGTGCCAGCAGTTCCCCGAAGCGGGAGGGCCTGAAGCAGTACTTC
>TRBV4-1|TRBD1|NA|TRBJ2-1
CASSPDRVPNMEQFF
TGCGCCAGCAGCCCCGACAGGGTCCCGAATATGGAGCAGTTCTTC
>TRBV29-1|TRBD1|NA|TRBJ2-1
CSVEVWDSQYNEQFF
TGCAGCGTTGAAGTATGGGACAGCCAGTACAATGAGCAGTTCTTC
>TRBV29-1|NA|few|TRBJ1-1
CSAPEGGGGYTEAFF
TGCAGCGCTCCCGAGGGGGGGGGCGGGTACACTGAAGCTTTCTTT
>TRBV20-1|NA|few|TRBJ2-1
CSAIAGRFSDEQFF
TGCAGTGCTATTGCCGGGCGGTTTTCGGATGAGCAGTTCTTC